The 30 T cell receptor beta chains reported below all come from one sample, sequenced in a study of CD8 T cells in Susac syndrome (dated by TCRdb to the late 2010s). Receptor amplification or capture employed the immunoSEQ multiplex PCR assay. RNA was extracted using the RNeasy kit, and roughly 0.5 to 1 ug of the RNA was reverse transcribed with random hexamers. TCRdb trimmed public reads at Q25 via fastp, called clones via MiXCR and kept in-frame beta chains. Entries that share a CDR3 protein sequence are merged under the most common genes and DNA. Across this sample there are about 130,000 distinct CDR3 sequences, with about 92% seen only once. Approximately 0.31% of the sample is taken by the ten largest. What was sequenced was CD8+ T cells from PBMCs. Receptors were obtained from a human donor with multiple sclerosis.

This sequence joins TRBV25-1 and TRBJ2-2, with D possibly TRBD1 on 5 matching bases. Trimming cost V 3 bases and J 3 bases, with 8 bases left between them. This CDR3 contains 14 residues. CDR1 is MGHDK, CDR2 SYGVNS, per germline. In DNA form, the CDR3 reads TGTGCCAGCAGTGAGGGGCGCGACACCGGGGAGCTGTTTTTT. This translates into CASSEGRDTGELFF.

The rearrangement links TRBV7-9 to TRBJ2-1; TRBD2 matches 14 bases. V lost 5 bases and J lost 11; bases outside the gene matches: 11. Germline V CDR1 and CDR2: SEHNR, FQNEAQ (reference sequence). The CDR3 contains 16 residues. This chain's CDR3 is CASSAGGLAGVPQQFF. The CDR3, as DNA: TGTGCCAGCAGCGCAGGGGGACTAGCGGGAGTGCCCCAGCAGTTCTTC.

The chain couples TRBV13 to TRBJ1-1; TRBD1 is a possible D gene (5 bases). Trimming shortened V by 3 bases and J by 6 bases, and 11 bases separated the two germline ends. Germline V gives CDR1 PRHDT, CDR2 FYEKMQ (reference sequence). The CDR3 totals 13 residues. The CDR3: CASSFSGSSEAFF. The CDR3 coding sequence is TGTGCCAGCAGCTTCTCAGGGTCCTCTGAAGCTTTCTTT.

This chain connects TRBV11-2 to TRBJ2-2; 7 nucleotides agree with TRBD2. V gave up 7 bases and J gave up 5 bases; unmatched junction bases: 13. Germline assignment: CDR1 SGHAT and CDR2 FQNNGV. This CDR3 region has 16 residues. Written as DNA, the CDR3 is TGTGCCAGCACTCTTTCCGGGCTAGCGGCGACCGGGGAGCTGTTTTTT. The encoded protein is CASTLSGLAATGELFF.

The V call is TRBV4-1, the J call TRBJ2-2; D might be TRBD2 (6 bases). The CDR3 extends over 15 amino acids. Trimming shortened V by 3 bases and J by 0 bases, and 8 bases separated the two germline ends. Per the germline V gene, CDR1 is MGHRA and CDR2 is YSYEKL. The CDR3 DNA reads as TGCGCCAGCAGCCACGGGACTCCGAACACCGGGGAGCTGTTTTTT. Amino acid sequence: CASSHGTPNTGELFF.

The rearrangement uses TRBV4-2 and TRBJ2-7, with 7 positions matching TRBD2. CDR3 length: 16 residues. The germline V gene encodes CDR1 LGHNA and CDR2 YNFKEQ. V gave up 2 bases and J gave up 2 bases; unmatched junction bases: 9. In nucleotides, the CDR3 is TGTGCCAGCAGCCAAACCCAAAGCGGGATGACCTACGAGCAGTACGTC. This sequence encodes CASSQTQSGMTYEQYV.

A single count supports this clonotype. The rearrangement joins TRBV5-5 to TRBJ2-1, with 8 bases that match TRBD2. The J segment lost 5 bases and the V segment lost 0 bases, leaving 16 bases of the junction unmatched. The CDR3 extends over 19 amino acids. Germline values: CDR1 SGHKS, CDR2 YYEKEE (reference sequence). CDR3 protein: CASSLVFRPTSGSHNEQFF. The CDR3, as DNA: TGTGCCAGCAGCTTGGTCTTTAGACCGACCAGCGGGAGTCACAATGAGCAGTTCTTC.

The V and J genes are TRBV20-1 and TRBJ2-7; possible D gene TRBD1, 5 bases. The CDR3 has 13 amino acids. Per the germline V gene, CDR1 is DFQATT and CDR2 is SNEGSKA (reference sequence). V was clipped by 5 bases and J by 7 bases, with 18 bases between them. CDR3 loop: CSAPPRASDEQYF. The CDR3 DNA is TGCAGTGCTCCTCCCAGGGCGTCTGATGAGCAGTACTTC.

CDR3 protein: CASGWTSGRASDTQYF. The DNA of the CDR3 is TGTGCTAGTGGTTGGACTAGCGGGAGGGCCTCAGATACGCAGTATTTT. This chain joins TRBV12-5 and TRBJ2-3, with 15 bases matching TRBD2. CDR3 size: 16 residues. J gave up 4 bases and V 4 bases, and 3 bases lay outside the gene matches. Germline V gene sequence: CDR1 LGHNT, CDR2 FRNRAP.

The chain is built from TRBV9 and TRBJ2-6; 10 positions agree with TRBD2. Trimming at V came to 4 bases and at J to 2 bases, leaving 12 bases not matched to a gene. Germline V gene lookup returns CDR1 SGDLS and CDR2 YYNGEE. This CDR3 is built from 19 residues. In DNA form, the CDR3 reads TGTGCCAGCAGCCTCCGCGGGGGGGGACTAGCGACTGGGGCCAACGTCCTGACTTTC. Amino acid sequence: CASSLRGGGLATGANVLTF.

The rearrangement uses TRBV19 and TRBJ1-2, with D tentatively TRBD1 (6 bases). This CDR3 has 16 amino acids. Germline V gene data show CDR1 as LNHDA and CDR2 as SQIVND (reference sequence). Trimming pared 5 bases from V and 8 bases from J, leaving 24 bases between. The CDR3 DNA reads as TGTGCCAGTAGTCCCGGACAGCGGGAACTGCAGCACGGCTACACCTTC. Amino acids: CASSPGQRELQHGYTF.

The chain carries TRBV12-5 and TRBJ1-1; D unresolved. Germline CDR1 reads LGHNT; CDR2 reads FRNRAP. V lost 9 bases and J 2 bases, leaving 13 bases between the germline ends. The CDR3 totals 13 residues. The CDR3 DNA reads as TGTGCTAGCGGAGGGCAGATAAACACTGAAGCTTTCTTT. Translation gives CASGGQINTEAFF.

This chain uses TRBV30 with TRBJ2-7, with 8 bases lining up with TRBD1. Germline CDR1 GTSNPN, CDR2 SVGIG (reference sequence). This CDR3 region has 15 residues. J was trimmed by 2 bases and V by 3 bases; bases with no gene match: 9. The CDR3 DNA reads as TGTGCCTGGAGAGGTCCTGGGACAGGCACCTACGAGCAGTACTTC. Translating it yields CAWRGPGTGTYEQYF.

The CDR3 region is CASSLGTAISYNEQFF. In DNA, the CDR3 is TGTGCCAGCAGCTTAGGGACAGCCATCTCCTACAATGAGCAGTTCTTC. The chain is built from TRBV7-2 and TRBJ2-1, with a possible D match to TRBD1 (6 bases). CDR1 and CDR2 (germline): SGHTA, FQGNSA. Trimming pared 1 base from V and 0 bases from J, leaving 10 bases between. This CDR3 is 16 amino acids long.

This clonotype was seen just once. This chain joins TRBV27 and TRBJ2-3, with D perhaps TRBD1 or TRBD2 (6 bases each). This CDR3 region has 14 residues. The germline CDR1 and CDR2 sequences are MNHEY and SMNVEV (reference sequence). V shed 7 bases and J shed 4 bases, with 15 bases lying between them. The CDR3 DNA sequence: TGTGCCAGCAATCCGGGGGCTTTCGCAGATACGCAGTATTTT. Amino acid sequence: CASNPGAFADTQYF.

This rearrangement joins TRBV9 to TRBJ1-2; D may be TRBD1 (5 bases). The CDR3 consists of 14 residues. With 3 bases removed from V and 6 bases from J, the gap between germline ends came to 15 bases. The germline CDR1 and CDR2 sequences are SGDLS and YYNGEE. Here the CDR3 reads CASSGDFTRHGYTF. The DNA of the CDR3 is TGTGCCAGCAGCGGGGACTTCACGAGACATGGCTACACCTTC.

The chain is built from TRBV6-2 or TRBV6-3 and TRBJ2-1; D not resolved. Between the trimmed V and J ends, which lost 6 bases and 0 bases, there was a span of 6 bases. From germline, CDR1 is MNHEY and CDR2 SVGEGT. This CDR3 spans 13 amino acids. The CDR3 reads CASSTSSYNEQFF. The CDR3 nucleotides are TGTGCCAGCAGCACGAGCTCCTACAATGAGCAGTTCTTC.

The chain combines TRBV27 with TRBJ2-5; D may be TRBD1 or TRBD2 (6 bases each). Trimming took 1 base from V and 6 from J, leaving 12 bases between them. Germline-derived CDR1 and CDR2 are MNHEY and SMNVEV (reference sequence). The CDR3 contains 14 residues. Here the CDR3 DNA reads TGTGCCAGCAGTTTATATGGGGGGCTCAAGACCCAGTACTTC. Protein product: CASSLYGGLKTQYF.

The chain carries TRBV2 and TRBJ1-5, with TRBD1 as a possible D gene (5 bases). This CDR3 contains 13 residues. Germline CDR1 is SNHLY and CDR2 is FYNNEI. V gave up 5 bases and J gave up 7 bases, with 12 bases separating them. The CDR3 is CASSQGHPQPQHF. The DNA for the CDR3 is TGTGCCAGCAGTCAGGGCCACCCCCAGCCCCAGCATTTT.

This rearrangement joins TRBV7-3 to TRBJ2-2, with D perhaps TRBD1 or TRBD2 (6 bases each). Trimming took 2 bases from V and 6 from J, leaving 10 bases between them. CDR1 and CDR2 from the germline V gene are SGHTA and FQGTGA. This CDR3 has 14 residues. This CDR3 is CASSLGGGPGELFF. DNA for the CDR3: TGTGCCAGCAGCTTAGGAGGGGGTCCCGGGGAGCTGTTTTTT.

This rearrangement joins TRBV29-1 to TRBJ1-1; 9 positions match TRBD1. CDR3 length equals 15 residues. Germline loops: CDR1 SQVTM, CDR2 ANQGSEA. Trimming cost V 7 bases and J 4 bases; bases outside gene matches: 13. The CDR3, as DNA: TGCAGCGGTACCCGGGACAGGGAAGTGACCACTGAAGCTTTCTTT. The encoded protein is CSGTRDREVTTEAFF. The complete variable domain, with remaining parts taken from reference TRBV29-1 and TRBJ1-1, reads SAVISQKPSRDICQRGTSLTIQCQVDSQVTMMFWYRQQPGQSLTLIATANQGSEATYESGFVIDKFPISRPNLTFSTLTVSNMSPEDSSIYLCSGTRDREVTTEAFFGQGTRLTVV.

The chain uses TRBV13 and TRBJ2-3, with a weak D call TRBD2 (6 bases). The ends were cut back, 5 bases at V and 5 bases at J, with 8 bases in the middle. Germline V lookup: CDR1 PRHDT, CDR2 FYEKMQ (reference sequence). The CDR3 is 12 residues long. This chain's CDR3 is CASSRGKDTQYF. CDR3 DNA: TGTGCCAGCAGCCGGGGGAAAGATACGCAGTATTTT.

The V and J genes are TRBV30 and TRBJ1-1, with 7 bases aligning to TRBD1. CDR1 and CDR2 from the germline V gene are GTSNPN and SVGIG (reference sequence). V shed 2 bases, J shed 5 bases, and the junction held 5 bases outside the gene matches. This CDR3 has 13 residues. The CDR3 loop is CAWSWDRWTEAFF. The CDR3 coding sequence is TGTGCCTGGAGTTGGGACAGATGGACTGAAGCTTTCTTT.

This clonotype was counted once. The V and J genes are TRBV7-6 and TRBJ2-1; D unclear. The CDR3 runs 14 residues. Germline CDR1 and CDR2: SGHVS and FNYEAQ. V lost 0 bases to trimming and J lost 7 bases, with 10 bases between them. CDR3: CASSLAPFPNEQFF. The CDR3 DNA is TGTGCCAGCAGCTTAGCGCCCTTCCCTAATGAGCAGTTCTTC. Based on the CDR3 plus reference TRBV7-6 and TRBJ2-1, the full variable domain is GAGVSQSPRYKVTKRGQDVALRCDPISGHVSLYWYRQALGQGPEFLTYFNYEAQQDKSGLPNDRFSAERPEGSISTLTIQRTEQRDSAMYRCASSLAPFPNEQFFGPGTRLTVL.

The rearrangement joins TRBV28 to TRBJ2-5; perhaps TRBD2 as D (5 bases). Germline CDR1 is MDHEN and CDR2 is SYDVKM. Trimming pared 3 bases from V and 0 bases from J, leaving 17 bases between. This CDR3 is 17 amino acids long. The CDR3 sequence: CASSLVRGNAYQETQYF. Here the CDR3 DNA reads TGTGCCAGCAGTTTGGTCCGGGGTAACGCGTACCAAGAGACCCAGTACTTC. The entire variable domain, with the rest obtained from reference TRBV28 and TRBJ2-5, is as follows: DVKVTQSSRYLVKRTGEKVFLECVQDMDHENMFWYRQDPGLGLRLIYFSYDVKMKEKGDIPEGYSVSREKKERFSLILESASTNQTSMYLCASSLVRGNAYQETQYFGPGTRLLVL.

V is TRBV9 and J is TRBJ1-4; D is ambiguous. With 0 bases removed from V and 3 bases from J, the gap between germline ends came to 9 bases. The CDR3 covers 15 residues. The germline gives CDR1 SGDLS, CDR2 YYNGEE. CDR3 DNA sequence: TGTGCCAGCAGCGTAGGAAGGTCCCCTAATGAAAAACTGTTTTTT. Translation: CASSVGRSPNEKLFF. Complete variable domain (other parts from reference TRBV9 and TRBJ1-4): DSGVTQTPKHLITATGQRVTLRCSPRSGDLSVYWYQQSLDQGLQFLIQYYNGEERAKGNILERFSAQQFPDLHSELNLSSLELGDSALYFCASSVGRSPNEKLFFGSGTQLSVL.

In nucleotides, the CDR3 is TGTGCCAGCAGCTTAGAGTGGGGGCGAGAGACCCAGTACTTC. It codes for CASSLEWGRETQYF. The chain has TRBV7-9 and TRBJ2-5; possibly TRBD1 for D (6 bases). The germline V gene has CDR1 SEHNR and CDR2 FQNEAQ (reference sequence). V lost 1 base and J lost 4, with 10 bases in between. The CDR3 sequence is 14 residues long.

This chain links TRBV19 with TRBJ2-1, with 8 positions matching TRBD1. This CDR3 has 15 residues. The V gene end was trimmed by 5 bases and the J gene end by 7 bases; junction bases not matched to a gene: 10. Germline CDR1 LNHDA, CDR2 SQIVND (reference sequence). Here the CDR3 reads CASSWSAGGRNEQFF. For the CDR3, the DNA is TGTGCCAGTAGTTGGTCGGCAGGGGGCAGGAATGAGCAGTTCTTC.

V and J are TRBV4-1 and TRBJ2-7; D is uncertain. The germline V and J ends were trimmed by 1 base and 4 bases, with 5 bases remaining between them. Germline V gives CDR1 MGHRA, CDR2 YSYEKL. This CDR3 is 12 amino acids long. In DNA, the CDR3 is TGCGCCAGCAGCCAAGTGGGTTACGAGCAGTACTTC. As protein: CASSQVGYEQYF.

The CDR3: CASSLDPGGEAFF. The DNA of the CDR3 is TGTGCCAGCAGCTTAGATCCGGGGGGAGAAGCTTTCTTT. This sequence joins TRBV11-2 and TRBJ1-1; D might be TRBD1 (5 bases). CDR3 size: 13 residues. Per germline, CDR1 SGHAT and CDR2 FQNNGV. With 0 bases removed from V and 8 bases from J, the gap between germline ends came to 10 bases.